This T cell receptor (beta chain) was sequenced in a study of cytomegalovirus exposure and HLA in healthy donors. Study observations and caveats: Clonal expansion was found to be greater in HLA-associated TCR beta chains than in equally common others in a later analysis.

With V trimmed by 6 bases and J by 4 bases, 10 bases remained unmatched. The CDR3 consists of 15 residues. The germline V gene has CDR1 LNHDA and CDR2 SQIVND (reference sequence). In the PCR, 60 Vbeta and 13 Jbeta primers were used. TCRdb's copy holds only in-frame clones and misses some; the assay was immunoSEQ multiplex PCR. The sample lists fewer than 200,000 clones, over 75% occurring once. Points on this clone: The antigen remains undetermined.

Healthy people donating bone marrow made up the donors. Donors were ostensibly healthy at sampling, although undocumented immune exposures were probable. The chain is built from TRBV19 and TRBJ1-1; 8 bases match TRBD1. Material for sequencing was PBMCs. This clonotype was obtained from a girl younger than two in good health and CMV-seronegative. Here the CDR3 reads CASSLLPGQGTEAFF. Written as DNA, the CDR3 is TGTGCCAGTAGCCTACTTCCCGGACAGGGCACTGAAGCTTTCTTT.